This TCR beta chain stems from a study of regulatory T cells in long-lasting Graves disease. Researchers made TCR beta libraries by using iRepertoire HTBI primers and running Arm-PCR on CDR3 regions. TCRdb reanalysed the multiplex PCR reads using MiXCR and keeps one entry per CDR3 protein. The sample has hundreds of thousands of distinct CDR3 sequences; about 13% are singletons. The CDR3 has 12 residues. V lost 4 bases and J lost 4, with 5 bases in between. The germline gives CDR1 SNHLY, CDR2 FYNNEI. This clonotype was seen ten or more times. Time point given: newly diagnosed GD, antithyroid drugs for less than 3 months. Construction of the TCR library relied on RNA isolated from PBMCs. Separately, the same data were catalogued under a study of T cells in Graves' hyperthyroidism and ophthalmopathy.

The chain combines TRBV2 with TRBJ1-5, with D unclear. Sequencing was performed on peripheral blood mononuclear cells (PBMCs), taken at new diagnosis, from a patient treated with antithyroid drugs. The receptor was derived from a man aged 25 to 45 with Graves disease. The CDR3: CASSGGNQPQHF. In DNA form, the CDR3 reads TGTGCCAGCAGTGGAGGGAATCAGCCCCAGCATTTT. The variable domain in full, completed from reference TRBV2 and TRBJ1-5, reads EPEVTQTPSHQVTQMGQEVILRCVPISNHLYFYWYRQILGQKVEFLVSFYNNEISEKSEIFDDQFSVERPDGSNFTLKIRSTKLEDSAMYFCASSGGNQPQHFGDGTRLSIL.